This T cell receptor beta chain appears in the sequencing data of a study of T cell changes during pregnancy in multiple sclerosis. The length of the CDR3 is 16 residues. Trimming cost V 0 bases and J 3 bases, with 11 bases left between them. Germline lookup yields CDR1 MNHEY and CDR2 SVGAGI. Profiled with immunoSEQ multiplex PCR; TCRdb holds only in-frame clones, not every one. The profile shows approximately 24,000 clones, roughly nine tenths of them singletons. The TCR was taken from a female donor in good health, enrolled as a control in a pregnancy study. The rearrangement joins TRBV6-5 to TRBJ1-4; D not resolved. Sequencing used CD8+ T cells from peripheral blood mononuclear cells, obtained in the third trimester of pregnancy. The CDR3 spells CASSYSKRRANEKLFF. The CDR3 coding sequence is TGTGCCAGCAGTTACTCGAAGCGGAGGGCTAATGAAAAACTGTTTTTT.